Detailed here is one T cell receptor (beta chain). The source of the sample is a study of blood T cell repertoires in COVID-19. Study in general: Researchers got acute and convalescent COVID-19 samples from the United States, Italy and Spain.

Trimming removed 5 bases at V and 6 bases at J, with 16 bases between. CDR1 and CDR2 from the germline V gene are SGHAT and FQNNGV. This CDR3 has 15 residues. Sequenced by immunoSEQ multiplex PCR; TCRdb stores in-frame clones only, minus some. The table has 200,000 to 300,000 clones, 83% seen once. This TCR was sampled from a human donor in a cohort sampled during active COVID-19. The sample consisted of peripheral blood. J is TRBJ2-2 and V is TRBV11-2; D might be TRBD2 (6 bases). CDR3 DNA: TGTGCCAGCAGCCCCGGACTGGCGGGGCCCGGGGAGCTGTTTTTT. This translates into CASSPGLAGPGELFF.